The present TCR beta chain was sequenced within a study of cytomegalovirus exposure and HLA in healthy donors. Germline assignment: CDR1 SQVTM and CDR2 ANQGSEA. V was trimmed by 2 bases and J by 4 bases, leaving 12 bases between them. The CDR3 totals 13 residues. A multiplex PCR was run with 60 Vbeta primers and 13 Jbeta primers. TCRdb's table, derived via immunoSEQ multiplex PCR, lists solely in-frame clones and lacks some. The sample has roughly 100,000 clones. This chain connects TRBV29-1 to TRBJ2-7; D is perhaps TRBD1 (6 bases). The sequence was collected from a man aged 35-49 years in good health and CMV-seronegative. Sequenced input: PBMCs. CDR3 nucleotides: TGCAGCGTTGAAACCCCCACAGGGTACGAGCAGTACTTC. This translates into CSVETPTGYEQYF.